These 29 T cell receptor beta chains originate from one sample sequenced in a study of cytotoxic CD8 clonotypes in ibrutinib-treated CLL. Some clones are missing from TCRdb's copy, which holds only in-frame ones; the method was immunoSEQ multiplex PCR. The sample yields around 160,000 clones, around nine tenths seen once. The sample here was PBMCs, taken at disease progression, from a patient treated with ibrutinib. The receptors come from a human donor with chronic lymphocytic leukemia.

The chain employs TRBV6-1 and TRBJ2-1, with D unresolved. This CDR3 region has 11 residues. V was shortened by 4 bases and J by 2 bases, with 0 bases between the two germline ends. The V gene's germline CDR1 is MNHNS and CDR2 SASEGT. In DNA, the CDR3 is TGTGCCAGCAGTGCCTACAATGAGCAGTTCTTC. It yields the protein CASSAYNEQFF.

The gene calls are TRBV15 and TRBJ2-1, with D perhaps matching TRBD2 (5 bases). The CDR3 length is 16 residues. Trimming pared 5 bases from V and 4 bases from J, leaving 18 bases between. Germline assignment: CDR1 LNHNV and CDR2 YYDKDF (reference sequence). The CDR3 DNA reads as TGTGCCACCAGCCCACGGGATCCCCGGTCGTACAATGAGCAGTTCTTC. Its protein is CATSPRDPRSYNEQFF.

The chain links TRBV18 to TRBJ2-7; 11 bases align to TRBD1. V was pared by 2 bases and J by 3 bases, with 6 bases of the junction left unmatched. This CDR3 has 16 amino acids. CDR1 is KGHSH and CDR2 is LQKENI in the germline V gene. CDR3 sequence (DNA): TGTGCCAGCTCACCAGGACAGGGGGCGACCATCTACGAGCAGTACTTC. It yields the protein CASSPGQGATIYEQYF.

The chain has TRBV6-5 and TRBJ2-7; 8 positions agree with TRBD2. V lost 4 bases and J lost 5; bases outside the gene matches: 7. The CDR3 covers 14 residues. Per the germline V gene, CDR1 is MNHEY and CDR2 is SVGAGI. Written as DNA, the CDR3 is TGTGCCAGCAGTTTGGGACTAGTTCCCAACGAGCAGTACTTC. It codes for CASSLGLVPNEQYF.

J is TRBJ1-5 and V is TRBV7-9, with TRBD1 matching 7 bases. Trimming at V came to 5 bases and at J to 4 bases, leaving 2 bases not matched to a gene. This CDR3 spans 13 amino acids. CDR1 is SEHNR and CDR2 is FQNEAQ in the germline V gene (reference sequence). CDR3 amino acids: CASSPQGNQPQHF. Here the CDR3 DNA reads TGTGCCAGCAGCCCACAGGGGAATCAGCCCCAGCATTTT.

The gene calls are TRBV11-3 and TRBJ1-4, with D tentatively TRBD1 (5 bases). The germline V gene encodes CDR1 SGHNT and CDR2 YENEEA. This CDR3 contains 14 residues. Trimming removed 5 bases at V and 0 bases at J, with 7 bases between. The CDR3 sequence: CASSRGATNEKLFF. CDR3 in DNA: TGTGCCAGCAGCCGGGGGGCAACTAATGAAAAACTGTTTTTT.

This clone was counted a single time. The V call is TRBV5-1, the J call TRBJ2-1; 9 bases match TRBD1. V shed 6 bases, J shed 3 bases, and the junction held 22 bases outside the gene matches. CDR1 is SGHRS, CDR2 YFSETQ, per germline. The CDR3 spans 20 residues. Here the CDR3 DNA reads TGCGCCAGCACATCTAACTCCGGGACAGGGAAGGACAACTTCTACAATGAGCAGTTCTTC. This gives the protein CASTSNSGTGKDNFYNEQFF.

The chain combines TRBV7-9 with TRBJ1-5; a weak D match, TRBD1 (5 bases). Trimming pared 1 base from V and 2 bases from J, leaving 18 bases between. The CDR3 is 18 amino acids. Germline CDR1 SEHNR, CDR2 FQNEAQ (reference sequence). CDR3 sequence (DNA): TGTGCCAGCAGCTTAGGGGTCGGCTGGGCGGGGGGCAATCAGCCCCAGCATTTT. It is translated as CASSLGVGWAGGNQPQHF. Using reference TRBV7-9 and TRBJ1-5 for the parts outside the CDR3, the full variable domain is DTGVSQNPRHKITKRGQNVTFRCDPISEHNRLYWYRQTLGQGPEFLTYFQNEAQLEKSRLLSDRFSAERPKGSFSTLEIQRTEQGDSAMYLCASSLGVGWAGGNQPQHFGDGTRLSIL.

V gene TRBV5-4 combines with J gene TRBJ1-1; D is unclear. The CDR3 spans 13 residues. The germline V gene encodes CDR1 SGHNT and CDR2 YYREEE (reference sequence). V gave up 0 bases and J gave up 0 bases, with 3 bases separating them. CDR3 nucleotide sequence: TGTGCCAGCAGCTTGGGGGTGAACACTGAAGCTTTCTTT. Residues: CASSLGVNTEAFF.

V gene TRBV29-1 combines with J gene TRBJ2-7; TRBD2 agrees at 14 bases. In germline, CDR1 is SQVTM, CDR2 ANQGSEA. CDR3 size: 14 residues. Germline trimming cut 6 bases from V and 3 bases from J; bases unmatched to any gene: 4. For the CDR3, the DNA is TGCAGCGTCCGAGGGACTAGCGGGAGCTACGAGCAGTACTTC. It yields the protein CSVRGTSGSYEQYF.

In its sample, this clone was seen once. Here the CDR3 DNA reads TGTGCCAGTAGTACTTCAGGGGCATCTGAAGCTTTCTTT. Its translation: CASSTSGASEAFF. The chain combines TRBV19 with TRBJ1-1, with D tentatively TRBD1 (6 bases). V was cut by 4 bases and J by 6 bases, with 12 bases left in between. Germline CDR1 is LNHDA and CDR2 is SQIVND (reference sequence). The CDR3 length is 13 residues.

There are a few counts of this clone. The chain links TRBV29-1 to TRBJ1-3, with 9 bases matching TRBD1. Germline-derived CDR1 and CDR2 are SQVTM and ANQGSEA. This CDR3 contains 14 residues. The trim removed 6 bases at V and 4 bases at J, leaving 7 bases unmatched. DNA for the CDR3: TGCAGCGTCCACGGGGACAGGGTAGGAAACACCATATATTTT. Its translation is CSVHGDRVGNTIYF. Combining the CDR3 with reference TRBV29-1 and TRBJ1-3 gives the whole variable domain SAVISQKPSRDICQRGTSLTIQCQVDSQVTMMFWYRQQPGQSLTLIATANQGSEATYESGFVIDKFPISRPNLTFSTLTVSNMSPEDSSIYLCSVHGDRVGNTIYFGEGSWLTVV.

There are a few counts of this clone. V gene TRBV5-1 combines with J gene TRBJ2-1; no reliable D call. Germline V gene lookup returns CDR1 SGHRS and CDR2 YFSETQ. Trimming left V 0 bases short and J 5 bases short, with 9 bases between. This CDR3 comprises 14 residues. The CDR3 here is CASSLEPVNNEQFF. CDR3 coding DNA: TGCGCCAGCAGCTTGGAACCGGTCAACAATGAGCAGTTCTTC.

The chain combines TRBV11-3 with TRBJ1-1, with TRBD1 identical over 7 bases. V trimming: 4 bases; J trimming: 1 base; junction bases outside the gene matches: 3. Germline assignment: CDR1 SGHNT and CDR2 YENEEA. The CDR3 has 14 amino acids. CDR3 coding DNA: TGTGCCAGCAGCTCGGGACAGACGAACACTGAAGCTTTCTTT. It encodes CASSSGQTNTEAFF.

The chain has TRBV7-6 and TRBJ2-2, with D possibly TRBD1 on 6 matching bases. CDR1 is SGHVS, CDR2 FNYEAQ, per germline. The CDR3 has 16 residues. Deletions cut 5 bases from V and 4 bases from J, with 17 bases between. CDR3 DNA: TGTGCCAGCAGCCGGTCAGGGGTAATTGGCACCGGGGAGCTGTTTTTT. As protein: CASSRSGVIGTGELFF.

The chain's CDR3 is CAISQQGALAEAFF. For the CDR3, the DNA is TGTGCCATCAGCCAACAGGGGGCTTTGGCCGAAGCTTTCTTT. This rearrangement joins TRBV10-3 to TRBJ1-1, with 9 bases identical to TRBD1. The CDR3 runs 14 residues. Per the germline V gene, CDR1 is ENHRY and CDR2 is SYGVKD. Losses at the gene ends were 6 bases for V and 8 bases for J; bases not matched to a gene: 10.

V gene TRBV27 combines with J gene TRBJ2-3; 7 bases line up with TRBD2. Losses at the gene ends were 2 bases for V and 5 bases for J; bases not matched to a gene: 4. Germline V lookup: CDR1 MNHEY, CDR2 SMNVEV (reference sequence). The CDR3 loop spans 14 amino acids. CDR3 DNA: TGTGCCAGCAGTTTAGCGGGAGCTCTAGATACGCAGTATTTT. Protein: CASSLAGALDTQYF.

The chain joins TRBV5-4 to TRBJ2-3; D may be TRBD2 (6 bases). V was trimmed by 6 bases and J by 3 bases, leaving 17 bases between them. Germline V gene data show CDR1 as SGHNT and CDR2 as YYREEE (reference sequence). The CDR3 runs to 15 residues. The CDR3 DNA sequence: TGTGCCAGCATCCCGCCGCCACGGGGGACAGATACGCAGTATTTT. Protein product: CASIPPPRGTDTQYF.

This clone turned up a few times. CDR3 sequence: CASSIVQTNTEAFF. The CDR3 bases are TGTGCCAGTAGTATCGTTCAGACGAACACTGAAGCTTTCTTT. This chain uses TRBV19 with TRBJ1-1; no reliable D call. Germline V gene sequence: CDR1 LNHDA, CDR2 SQIVND (reference sequence). The V and J ends lost 3 bases and 1 base respectively, with 9 bases between them. CDR3 size: 14 residues.

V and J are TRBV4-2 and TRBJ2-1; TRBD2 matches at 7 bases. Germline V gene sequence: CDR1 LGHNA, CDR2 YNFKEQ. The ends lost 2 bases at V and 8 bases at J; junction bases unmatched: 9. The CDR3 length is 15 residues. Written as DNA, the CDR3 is TGTGCCAGCAGCCAATCGTCTAGGGAGGGCGATGAGCAGTTCTTC. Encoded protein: CASSQSSREGDEQFF.

This chain's CDR3 is CASSPPGPGNEQFF. CDR3 nucleotide sequence: TGTGCCAGCAGTCCCCCGGGTCCTGGGAATGAGCAGTTCTTC. The genes are TRBV6-6 and TRBJ2-1; no reliable D call. V lost 5 bases and J lost 7, with 15 bases in between. The CDR3 length is 14 residues. Germline lookup yields CDR1 MNHNY and CDR2 SVGAGI (reference sequence).

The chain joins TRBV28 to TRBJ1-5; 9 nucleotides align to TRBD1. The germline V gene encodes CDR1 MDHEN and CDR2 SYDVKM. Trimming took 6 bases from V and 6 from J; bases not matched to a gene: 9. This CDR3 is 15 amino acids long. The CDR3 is CASRLDRGLGQPQHF. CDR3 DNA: TGTGCCAGCAGACTGGACAGGGGCTTAGGTCAGCCCCAGCATTTT.

CDR3 sequence: CASSFFQGTYEQYF. The CDR3 bases are TGTGCCAGCAGCTTTTTTCAGGGCACCTACGAGCAGTACTTC. The J gene is TRBJ2-7, the V gene TRBV7-2; maybe TRBD1 (5 bases). CDR3 length equals 14 residues. The V end lost 3 bases, the J end lost 2 bases, and 11 bases lay between the germline ends. Germline CDR1 SGHTA, CDR2 FQGNSA. Full variable domain (outside the CDR3, taken from reference TRBV7-2 and TRBJ2-7): GAGVSQSPSNKVTEKGKDVELRCDPISGHTALYWYRQSLGQGLEFLIYFQGNSAPDKSGLPSDRFSAERTGGSVSTLTIQRTQQEDSAVYLCASSFFQGTYEQYFGPGTRLTVT.

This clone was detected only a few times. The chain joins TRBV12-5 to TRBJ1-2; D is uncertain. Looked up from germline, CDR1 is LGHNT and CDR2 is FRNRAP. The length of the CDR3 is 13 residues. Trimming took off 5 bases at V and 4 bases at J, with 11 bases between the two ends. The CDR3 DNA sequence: TGTGCTAGTGGTCTAATAGGCGGCTATGGCTACACCTTC. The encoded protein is CASGLIGGYGYTF.

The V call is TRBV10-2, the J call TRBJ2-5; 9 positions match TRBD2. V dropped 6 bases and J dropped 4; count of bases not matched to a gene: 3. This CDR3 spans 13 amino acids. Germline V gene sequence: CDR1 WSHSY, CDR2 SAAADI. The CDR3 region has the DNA TGCGCCAGCAGCGGACTAGCGTTAGAGACCCAGTACTTC. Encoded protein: CASSGLALETQYF.

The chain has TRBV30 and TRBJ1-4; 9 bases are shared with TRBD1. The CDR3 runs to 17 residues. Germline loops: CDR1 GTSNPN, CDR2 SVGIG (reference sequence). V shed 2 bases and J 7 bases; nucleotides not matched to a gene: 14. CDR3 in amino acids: CAWSSGQGRLSGEKLFF. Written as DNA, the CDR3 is TGTGCCTGGAGTTCGGGACAGGGTCGGCTAAGTGGTGAAAAACTGTTTTTT.

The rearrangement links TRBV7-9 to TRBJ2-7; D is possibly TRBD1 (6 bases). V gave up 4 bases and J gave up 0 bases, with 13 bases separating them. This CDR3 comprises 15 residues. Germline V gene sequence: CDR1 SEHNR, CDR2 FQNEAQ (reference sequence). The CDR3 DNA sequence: TGTGCCAGCAGCTCCGGGACATTTAGCTCCTACGAGCAGTACTTC. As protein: CASSSGTFSSYEQYF. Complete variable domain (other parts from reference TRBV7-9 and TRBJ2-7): DTGVSQNPRHKITKRGQNVTFRCDPISEHNRLYWYRQTLGQGPEFLTYFQNEAQLEKSRLLSDRFSAERPKGSFSTLEIQRTEQGDSAMYLCASSSGTFSSYEQYFGPGTRLTVT.

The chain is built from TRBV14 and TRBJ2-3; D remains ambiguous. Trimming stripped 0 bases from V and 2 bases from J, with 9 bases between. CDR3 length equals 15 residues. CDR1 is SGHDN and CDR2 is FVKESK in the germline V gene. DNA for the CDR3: TGTGCCAGCAGCCAAGATGACACCGACACAGATACGCAGTATTTT. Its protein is CASSQDDTDTDTQYF.

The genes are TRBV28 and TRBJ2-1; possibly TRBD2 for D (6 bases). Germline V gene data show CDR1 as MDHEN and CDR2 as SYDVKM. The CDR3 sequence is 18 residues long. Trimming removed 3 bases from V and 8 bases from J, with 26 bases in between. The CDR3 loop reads CASSFLGAGGDPIHEQFF. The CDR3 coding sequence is TGTGCCAGCAGTTTCCTAGGAGCTGGCGGGGACCCCATCCATGAGCAGTTCTTC.